Many counts were recorded for the clone carrying this TCR beta chain. Its antigen is currently unknown. Germline V CDR1 and CDR2: SGHTA, FQGNSA. The length of the CDR3 is 15 residues. The V and J ends lost 3 bases and 0 bases respectively, with 11 bases between them. This record belongs to a study of T cell repertoires in cytomegalovirus infection. Study at large: From public TCR beta signatures came an indication of both CMV infection and matching HLA type.

Study results and caveats: HLA-C-restricted CMV clonotypes gave the most frequent clonotype in two of eight donors. The cumulative frequency of public TCR beta families identified carriers of CMV plus the relevant HLA.

TCRdb passed the reads through MiXCR, listing each CDR3 protein once. The table lists 200,000 or so distinct CDR3 sequences, 28% of them singletons, with 31% in the top ten. What was sequenced was PBMCs. The clonotype comes from a human donor in good health (CMV status not recorded). Some clones in this sample may be carry-over from other donors' samples. The V and J genes are TRBV7-2 and TRBJ1-1, with no clear D. The CDR3 protein is CASSFPTRVNTEAFF. The CDR3 nucleotides are TGTGCCAGCAGCTTCCCTACACGGGTGAACACTGAAGCTTTCTTT.